This T cell receptor (beta chain) is from a study of cytomegalovirus exposure and HLA in healthy donors (dated by TCRdb to 2015 to 2018). Looking at the study overall: In an earlier analysis of about 560 of the donors, under 300 Gb of sequence data and 100 million or so unique TCR beta sequences from 180 million or so T cells were reported. To predict cytomegalovirus infection status, the study brought together high-throughput TCR immunosequencing, statistical association of individual TCRs with disease status, and machine learning. The number of donors typed differed by locus, with 629-630 for A, B, C, DRB1 and DQB1, around 560 for DQA1, 606 for DPA1, and about 450 for DPB1. To decide whether each TCR beta V gene segment behaved as functional or pseudogenic, an earlier analysis of some 540 of the donors relied on high-throughput TCR beta sequencing. Along with the approximately 600-subject first cohort, a separate validation cohort of about 110 different subjects was used. In a later genetic analysis, genome-wide SNP genotypes for about 65% of the roughly 670 donors were used, and that subset was treated as a discovery cohort. Of the 300 to 500 genotyped donors, approximately 81% were placed in the genetic ancestry cluster associated with self-reported Caucasian donors. Roughly 5 DR-DQ haplotypes were handled as single units for association and clustering, since linkage in the cohort was strong. Every repertoire in the discovery cohort had been generated on one and the same sequencing platform. Approximately 330 gigabases of sequencing data and around 85 million unique TCR sequences made up an early release that covered several hundred HLA-typed donors. Alongside the repertoire data, information on donor age, sex, ethnicity and CMV serostatus was compiled. Using immunosequencing, the study profiled T cell repertoires from 640 or so subjects and related those repertoires to cytomegalovirus serostatus. A later analysis re-analyzed previously published TCR beta repertoires from 550 to 700 donors and added high-resolution HLA genotyping to study TCR occurrence patterns. On average, over 200,000 unique TCR beta nucleotide sequences were sequenced per donor among about 400 genotyped donors of the cohort, with roughly 18% of those sequences being non-productive. The study aimed to test whether cataloging public T cell receptors could reveal signatures of past pathogen exposure. HLA typing covered class I and class II loci at four-digit resolution. Rather than drawing on any new phenotypic data, the later analysis identified candidate immune exposures from TCR beta sequences and the way those sequences occurred across donors. Results the study describes overall, beyond this receptor: Because counts were too low, seventeen rarely observed V segments, including chromosome 9 orphons, were left out of the earlier analysis of roughly 600 of the donors. Because the 87-base-pair reads could not distinguish some IMGT-functional V segments, including TRBV6-2 and TRBV6-3, those segments were excluded. When HLA alleles, especially DR and DQ, strongly co-occurred, attributing TCR associations to individual alleles was difficult. A later analysis found that most CMV-associated TCR beta chains appeared HLA-restricted, with HLA associations seemingly driven largely by CMV exposure. Broadly in line with IMGT annotations, most TCR beta V segments showed up in productive rearrangements about 87% or about 30% of the time in an earlier analysis of several hundred of the donors. According to a later genetic analysis, donors in an Asian-associated ancestry cluster had fewer N-insertions in productive TCRs than the approximately 610-donor mean. Only TCR beta chains were sequenced in this cohort, and the absence of alpha or paired-chain data limited detectable features. While some public TCRs were present in many individuals, most TCR sequences turned up only very rarely across donors. The sequencing pipeline was judged likely to have produced a cluster of highly shared sequence variants as a technical artifact. In the study, 150 to 200 TCR beta chains were listed as associated with cytomegalovirus. Because some donors lacked HLA typing at each locus, the association tests relied only on the typed subset. A further reported finding was that TCR beta sequences accurately predicted the HLA-A and HLA-B alleles for most subjects in the first cohort. V-gene and J-gene trimming of TCR beta chains was associated with a missense DCLRE1C variant in a later genetic analysis, and the association was replicated in an independent cohort. Compared with equally common non-associated chains, HLA-associated TCR beta chains in a later analysis were more clonally expanded and had lower generation probabilities. The authors suggested that the approach could potentially be generalized to other disease states and immunological phenotypes. A few of the identified cytomegalovirus-associated TCR beta chains were confirmed in vitro to be specific for cytomegalovirus antigens. CMV serostatus was the only immune exposure information available for the cohort. Specific HLA alleles were associated with 16,951 TCR beta sequences at a false discovery rate of 0.05 in a later analysis. Correlated functional status among segregating V segments might be attributable to linkage disequilibrium, but an unknown experimental factor could not be ruled out. In a later analysis, TCR association rates were found to vary across HLA loci, with the most associated TCRs seen for DRB1 alleles and the fewest for HLA-C alleles. Several of the top co-occurrence clusters appeared to be linked to parvovirus B19, influenza, CMV and Epstein-Barr virus, according to a later analysis. The classifier was reported to diagnose cytomegalovirus status with high specificity and sensitivity in both the original and validation cohorts. Sequencing depth was assumed to be roughly uniform across donors in the presence/absence analyses, though that assumption may not hold.

Counted from cysteine to phenylalanine, this CDR3 has 12 amino acids. Only the CDR3 region is kept as DNA, spanning 36 bases read in frame from base 1. Germline trimming amounts to 6 bases on V and 6 bases on J, with 2 as the count of junction bases outside the gene matches. The germline V gene sets CDR1 to SQVTM and CDR2 to ANQGSEA. To prepare the library, the immunoSEQ multiplex PCR assay was applied. A mixture of 60 forward primers for TCR Vbeta segments and 13 reverse primers for TCR Jbeta segments was used in the multiplex PCR. A multiplex PCR assay on genomic DNA amplified the CDR3 region of rearranged TCR beta genes. The amplified TCR beta libraries were sequenced on the Illumina HiSeq System as 87-base-pair reads. Per the source publication's procedure: In a later analysis, tens of millions of unique TCR beta chains were counted across the approximately 620 repertoires, and approximately 9.9 million of these chains were shared by at least two donors. Raw reads were error-corrected and collapsed into unique sequences with a nearest-neighbor algorithm that merged closely related sequences to remove PCR and sequencing errors. To assign V, D and J gene segments, CDR3 sequences were aligned to IMGT reference sequences. For a sequence to be retained, a match of at least six nucleotides to both a V gene segment and a J gene segment was required. Rearrangements were classified as productive when the CDR3 lacked stop codons and remained in frame with V and J, and all other rearrangements were classified as non-productive. Following IMGT convention, CDR3 was defined as the stretch from the second conserved V-encoded cysteine to the conserved J-encoded phenylalanine. The earlier analysis of about 610 of the donors excluded sequences that lacked an unambiguous match to a single V gene segment. In an earlier analysis of some 590 of the donors, a V segment was called functional when productive rearrangements were above 56.7%, and segregating when the standard deviation between donors exceeded 5%. A statistical classification framework was developed to diagnose cytomegalovirus status using the catalog of TCR beta chain sequences. In a later analysis, TCR nucleotide sequences were compared against IMGT/GENE-DB human TR gene sequences so that V and J genes could be assigned. Using the TCRdist pipeline, a later analysis assigned CDR3 sequences along with most-parsimonious VDJ recombination scenarios. In a later analysis, each TCR beta chain was defined by its CDR3 amino acid sequence together with its V-gene family, and reads without a unique V-gene family were excluded. A later analysis removed 600 or so highly shared, low-generation-probability nucleotide sequences to deal with suspected cross-contamination and a sequencing artifact. A later analysis calculated a clonal expansion index for each public chain from normalized within-repertoire ranks of inferred template counts. In a later analysis, generation probabilities were computed with a VDJ recombination model fitted to out-of-frame rearrangements, and the resulting probabilities were checked against IGoR. A later analysis scored TCR-TCR, TCR-HLA and TCR-CMV co-occurrence with hypergeometric tests, applying a repertoire-size bias correction to TCR pairs. In a later analysis, false discovery rates were estimated by permuting HLA or CMV assignments 20 times. In a later analysis, co-occurring TCRs were grouped with DBSCAN, and TCRdist sequence similarity was added when clustering was performed within HLA-allele-positive subsets. For co-occurrence clustering, repertoires with fewer than 30,000 or more than 120,000 public chains were excluded, along with a handful of repertoires with anomalous nucleotide sharing. The clones in this table, taken by TCRdb from immuneACCESS, are in-frame only. Not every clone is retained; where verified, under half of the shortfall comes from an unresolved V gene, and the cause of the rest is unknown. Clone size and V and J calls were adopted from that table, with D and trimming inferred from the DNA. For this sample there are about 200,000 clones; 86% appear just once. More than 0.25% of the sample is in the top ten clones.

Notes on this clone: Its target antigen remains unknown. No qualities accompany the bases; no much larger clone lies one base away.

The cohort comprised under 700 healthy bone marrow donors. At the time of sampling, every cohort member was nominally healthy, though immune exposures that went unrecorded were likely present. The donor was CMV seronegative and was included in the group of a few hundred seronegative cohort members. Every donor gave a peripheral blood sample, and the peripheral blood mononuclear cells from that sample were used for TCR beta sequencing. The Qiagen DNeasy Blood Extraction Kit was used to extract genomic DNA from the blood cell samples. This TCR was sampled from a woman aged 25 to 45 in good health and CMV-seronegative. The chain is encoded by TRBV29-1 joined to TRBJ1-2; 12 bases in between match TRBD1. Input material: PBMCs. This receptor has the CDR3 CSVGDRGHGYTF. The DNA sequence follows: TGCAGCGTCGGGGACAGGGGGCATGGCTACACCTTC.